This TCR beta chain originates from a study of blood T cell repertoires in COVID-19. The CDR3 spans 13 residues. V lost 3 bases and J lost 4, with 9 bases in between. This table comes from immunoSEQ multiplex PCR, and its TCRdb copy is limited to in-frame clones, with some not included. Here the sample spans 75,000 to 100,000 clones, roughly 89% being singletons. The source material was peripheral blood. The receptor's source is a human donor in a cohort sampled during active COVID-19. The chain is built from TRBV12-3 or TRBV12-4 and TRBJ1-2; possible D gene TRBD1, 5 bases. The DNA for the CDR3 is TGTGCCAGCAGTTTCAGGGTTGGCTATGGCTACACCTTC. Translated: CASSFRVGYGYTF.